Listed below are T cell receptor beta chains from one sample, sequenced in a study of shared clonotypes between healthy human individuals. The method was immunoSEQ multiplex PCR; TCRdb's version includes in-frame clones alone and lacks a portion of them. The table lists more than 150,000 clones, approximately 62% of them singletons. The material sequenced was memory CD4+ T cells sorted from blood. The receptors come from a young man in good health. Each CDR3 is given with its conserved first and last residue. D genes are given only for firm matches. Size values are once, few and many counts, or a class for expanded clones, and some rows have none.

clone size	D gene	J gene	V gene	CDR3 protein	CDR3 DNA
.	.	TRBJ1-1	TRBV30	CAWDYGRGARFRAFF	TGTGCCTGGGACTACGGTCGGGGGGCCCGTTTTCGAGCTTTCTTT
.	.	TRBJ2-3	TRBV10-1	CASSALVTDTQYF	TGCGCCAGCAGTGCCCTAGTTACAGATACGCAGTATTTT
many	TRBD1	TRBJ2-2	TRBV7-2	CASSLVARQGITGELFF	TGTGCCAGCAGCTTAGTTGCGAGACAGGGAATAACCGGGGAGCTGTTTTTT
.	.	TRBJ2-2	TRBV5-6	CASSLVQRNTGELFF	TGTGCCAGCAGCTTGGTCCAGCGGAACACCGGGGAGCTGTTTTTT
.	.	TRBJ2-2	TRBV30	CAWRVAGNTGELFF	TGTGCCTGGAGGGTGGCGGGGAACACCGGGGAGCTGTTTTTT
.	.	TRBJ2-1	TRBV2	CASSGDRAYNEQFF	TGTGCCAGCAGTGGGGACCGAGCATACAATGAGCAGTTCTTC
.	TRBD2	TRBJ2-1	TRBV9	CASSGSGLAGYNEQFF	TGTGCCAGCAGCGGGTCGGGACTAGCGGGGTACAATGAGCAGTTCTTC
.	TRBD1	TRBJ2-7	TRBV27	CASSSPGGDRATEQYF	TGTGCCAGCAGTTCCCCAGGGGGGGACAGGGCTACCGAGCAGTACTTC
.	.	TRBJ2-3	TRBV15	CATSRVTGTDTQYF	TGTGCCACCAGCAGAGTTACAGGGACAGATACGCAGTATTTT
.	.	TRBJ2-3	TRBV29-1	CSVDGFRGLPDTQYF	TGCAGCGTTGATGGGTTTCGAGGCTTGCCAGATACGCAGTATTTT
few	.	TRBJ1-5	TRBV5-1	CASSLDTGHQPQHF	TGCGCCAGCAGCTTGGATACAGGACATCAGCCCCAGCATTTT
many	TRBD2	TRBJ2-5	TRBV11-3	CASSLASGNQETQYF	TGTGCCAGCAGCTTAGCTAGCGGGAACCAAGAGACCCAGTACTTC
.	.	TRBJ2-2	TRBV28	CASSPSGTRGGELFF	TGTGCCAGCAGTCCGAGCGGGACCAGGGGCGGGGAGCTGTTTTTT
.	.	TRBJ1-1	TRBV6-1	CASGFLAEAFF	TGTGCCAGCGGGTTCTTGGCCGAAGCTTTCTTT
.	.	TRBJ2-3	TRBV5-1	CATTRGGSTDTQYF	TGCGCCACCACCCGGGGTGGGAGTACAGATACGCAGTATTTT
.	TRBD2	TRBJ2-3	TRBV11-3	CASSFTSGTDTQYF	TGTGCCAGCAGCTTCACTAGCGGGACAGATACGCAGTATTTT
few	TRBD1	TRBJ1-1	TRBV28	CASRTGGNTEAFF	TGTGCCAGCAGAACAGGGGGTAACACTGAAGCTTTCTTT
few	.	TRBJ1-5	TRBV12-2	CASRLFRNSNQPQHF	TGTGCAAGTCGCTTATTTCGGAATAGCAATCAGCCCCAGCATTTT
.	.	TRBJ1-2	TRBV2	CASSDQGFGYTF	TGTGCCAGCAGTGACCAGGGTTTTGGCTACACCTTC
.	.	TRBJ2-1	TRBV7-3	CASSLPPPGNEQFF	TGTGCCAGCAGCTTGCCCCCCCCGGGAAATGAGCAGTTCTTC
many	.	TRBJ1-1	TRBV2	CASRVWVGTEAFF	TGTGCCAGCAGGGTGTGGGTGGGCACTGAAGCTTTCTTT
.	.	TRBJ2-3	TRBV5-4	CASSLVGSSTDTQYF	TGTGCCAGCAGCTTGGTTGGCTCTAGCACAGATACGCAGTATTTT
few	.	TRBJ2-7	TRBV12-2	CASRNRFILRTSGSPREQYF	TGTGCAAGTCGCAACAGGTTCATACTTCGAACTAGCGGGAGTCCACGCGAGCAGTACTTC
.	TRBD1	TRBJ2-2	TRBV6-1	CASSELRQGNVIGELFF	TGTGCCAGCAGTGAACTCCGACAGGGGAATGTAATTGGGGAGCTGTTTTTT
many	.	TRBJ1-3	TRBV11-2	CASSSESAGLAGNTIYF	TGTGCCAGCAGCTCCGAGTCGGCCGGGCTAGCTGGAAACACCATATATTTT
.	.	TRBJ1-5	TRBV28	CASSLIGGEGNQPQHF	TGTGCCAGCAGTTTAATTGGGGGGGAGGGCAATCAGCCCCAGCATTTT
.	TRBD2	TRBJ2-3	TRBV7-8	CASRDSGSADTQYF	TGTGCCAGCAGGGATAGCGGGAGCGCAGATACGCAGTATTTT
.	.	TRBJ2-5	TRBV6-5	CASSMAAKETQYF	TGTGCCAGCAGTATGGCAGCGAAAGAGACCCAGTACTTC
.	.	TRBJ1-5	TRBV5-1	CASSLEGGNQPQHF	TGCGCCAGCAGCTTGGAGGGAGGGAACCAGCCCCAGCATTTT
.	.	TRBJ1-3	TRBV5-1	CASSTATGSAGNTIYF	TGCGCCAGCAGCACCGCTACAGGGTCGGCAGGAAACACCATATATTTT
.	.	TRBJ2-7	TRBV6-5	CASGRPGGGTYEQYF	TGTGCCAGCGGACGACCTGGAGGCGGAACCTACGAGCAGTACTTC
.	TRBD1	TRBJ2-7	TRBV5-6	CASTGSDRALGEQYF	TGTGCCAGCACTGGGTCCGACAGGGCCCTTGGAGAGCAGTACTTC
.	TRBD2	TRBJ2-7	TRBV5-4	CASSSRGLAGMEQYF	TGTGCCAGCAGCTCCCGGGGACTAGCGGGAATGGAGCAGTACTTC
.	.	TRBJ2-3	TRBV11-2	CASSRGGTQYF	TGTGCCAGCAGCCGTGGAGGTACGCAGTATTTT
.	TRBD2	TRBJ2-3	TRBV5-1	CASSLVALAGNTDTQYF	TGCGCCAGCAGCTTGGTGGCACTAGCGGGAAACACAGATACGCAGTATTTT
.	.	TRBJ1-2	TRBV5-1	CASSLAAGANYGYTF	TGCGCCAGCAGCTTGGCCGCAGGGGCGAACTATGGCTACACCTTC
.	.	TRBJ2-7	TRBV5-4	CASSRGVGRGQYF	TGTGCCAGCAGCCGGGGCGTGGGTAGAGGGCAGTACTTC
.	.	TRBJ1-1	TRBV6-6	CASRTFQTEAFF	TGTGCCAGCAGGACCTTTCAGACTGAAGCTTTCTTT
.	TRBD1	TRBJ1-1	TRBV5-8	CASSYRGSTEAFF	TGTGCCAGCAGCTACAGGGGGAGCACTGAAGCTTTCTTT
few	.	TRBJ2-1	TRBV19	CASSISGLSNEQFF	TGTGCCAGTAGTATTTCCGGACTTTCCAATGAGCAGTTCTTC
.	TRBD1	TRBJ2-7	TRBV27	CASSLKGQGGEQYF	TGTGCCAGCAGTTTAAAGGGACAGGGTGGCGAGCAGTACTTC
.	.	TRBJ1-1	TRBV5-1	CASSGMTANTEAFF	TGCGCCAGCAGCGGAATGACGGCGAACACTGAAGCTTTCTTT
.	TRBD1	TRBJ2-7	TRBV5-1	CASSFPRTGGYEQYF	TGCGCCAGCAGCTTCCCGAGGACAGGGGGCTACGAGCAGTACTTC
.	.	TRBJ2-6	TRBV6-5	CASSYRSSSGANVLTF	TGTGCCAGCAGTTACAGGAGCAGCTCTGGGGCCAACGTCCTGACTTTC
.	TRBD2	TRBJ2-3	TRBV2	CASKREADTQYF	TGTGCCAGCAAGCGGGAGGCAGATACGCAGTATTTT
.	.	TRBJ1-1	TRBV5-1	CASSIGQNTEAFF	TGCGCCAGCAGCATCGGACAGAACACTGAAGCTTTCTTT
.	TRBD2	TRBJ2-7	TRBV7-2	CASSRLAGGLHEQYF	TGTGCCAGCAGCCGACTAGCGGGAGGCCTCCACGAGCAGTACTTC
.	.	TRBJ2-4	TRBV6-1	CASTLGDKNIQYF	TGTGCCAGCACCCTGGGGGACAAGAACATTCAGTACTTC
.	TRBD1	TRBJ1-1	TRBV28	CASSSGQGSEAFF	TGTGCCAGCAGTTCGGGACAGGGCTCTGAAGCTTTCTTT
few	.	TRBJ2-1	TRBV5-1	CASSLWGSRGSREQFF	TGCGCCAGCAGCCTTTGGGGTAGCCGAGGGTCACGCGAGCAGTTCTTC
.	.	TRBJ2-5	TRBV2	CASSGERETQYF	TGTGCCAGCTCCGGGGAGCGAGAGACCCAGTACTTC
.	.	TRBJ2-6	TRBV7-9	CAIPGRGSGANVLTF	TGTGCCATCCCAGGGCGGGGCTCTGGGGCCAACGTCCTGACTTTC
.	.	TRBJ2-7	TRBV15	CATSRGTGDEQYF	TGTGCCACCAGCAGAGGAACGGGCGACGAGCAGTACTTC
few	.	TRBJ2-7	TRBV18	CASSSVASVGYEQYF	TGTGCCAGCTCATCGGTCGCTAGCGTGGGCTACGAGCAGTACTTC
.	TRBD2	TRBJ2-5	TRBV11-2	CASSSRGWTSGVGQETQYF	TGTGCCAGCAGCTCAAGAGGGTGGACTAGCGGGGTGGGACAAGAGACCCAGTACTTC